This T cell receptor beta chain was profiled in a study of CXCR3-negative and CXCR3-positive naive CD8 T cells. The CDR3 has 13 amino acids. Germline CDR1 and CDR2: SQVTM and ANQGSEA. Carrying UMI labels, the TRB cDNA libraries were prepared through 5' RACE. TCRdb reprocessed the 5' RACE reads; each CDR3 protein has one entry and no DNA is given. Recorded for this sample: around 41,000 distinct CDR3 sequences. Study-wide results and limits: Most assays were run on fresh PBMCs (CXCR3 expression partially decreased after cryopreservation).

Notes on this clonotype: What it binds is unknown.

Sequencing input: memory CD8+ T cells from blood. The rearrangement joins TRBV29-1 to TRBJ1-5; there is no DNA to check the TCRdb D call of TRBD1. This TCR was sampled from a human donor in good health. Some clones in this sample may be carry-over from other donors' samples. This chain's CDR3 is CSAGQGWNQPQHF.